The 29 T cell receptor beta chains in this list originate from one sample, sequenced in a study of spatial heterogeneity in lung cancer. Time point indicated: sample taken at primary tumor resection. Using its own MiXCR run on the 5' RACE reads, TCRdb lists one record per CDR3 protein. This table holds fewer than 15,000 distinct CDR3 sequences, 3% to 4% found once. Overall study results and limits: Tumors with more nonsynonymous mutations had more expanded intratumoral alpha and beta TCRs.

For these receptors, no antigen is known. The material was lung tumor tissue, obtained at surgery. The source is a male donor with early-stage non-small cell lung cancer.

This clonotype was recorded many times. This rearrangement joins TRBV28 to TRBJ2-3; maybe TRBD1 (5 bases). The CDR3 spans 15 residues. CDR1 is MDHEN and CDR2 is SYDVKM in the germline V gene. V was pared by 2 bases and J by 4 bases, with 13 bases between. The CDR3 region is CASSLTGRRADTQYF. Here the CDR3 DNA reads TGTGCCAGCAGTTTAACAGGCCGTAGGGCAGATACGCAGTATTTT. Full variable domain (remainder filled in from reference TRBV28 and TRBJ2-3): DVKVTQSSRYLVKRTGEKVFLECVQDMDHENMFWYRQDPGLGLRLIYFSYDVKMKEKGDIPEGYSVSREKKERFSLILESASTNQTSMYLCASSLTGRRADTQYFGPGTRLTVL.

This clonotype was seen ten or more times. The chain is built from TRBV19 and TRBJ1-2; D gene ambiguous. CDR3 length equals 11 residues. Per germline, CDR1 LNHDA and CDR2 SQIVND (reference sequence). Between the trimmed V and J ends, which lost 5 bases and 8 bases, there was a span of 9 bases. The CDR3 here is CASSSTAGYTF. CDR3 bases: TGTGCCAGTAGTTCTACGGCCGGCTACACCTTC.

This clonotype showed up many times. This chain uses TRBV7-9 with TRBJ1-1; D is unclear. Germline values: CDR1 SEHNR, CDR2 FQNEAQ (reference sequence). This CDR3 is built from 13 residues. Trimming left V 1 base short and J 5 bases short, with 8 bases between. DNA of the CDR3: TGTGCCAGCAGCTTAGAGGTAGGGACTGAAGCTTTCTTT. Translation: CASSLEVGTEAFF.

This clonotype was detected ten times or more. This chain connects TRBV5-1 to TRBJ2-7; possibly TRBD1 or TRBD2 for D (5 bases each). Trimming removed 0 bases from V and 6 bases from J, with 16 bases in between. This CDR3 comprises 15 residues. Germline-derived CDR1 and CDR2 are SGHRS and YFSETQ. CDR3: CASSLGAGLGTEQYF. Written as DNA, the CDR3 is TGCGCCAGCAGCTTGGGGGCCGGACTTGGGACCGAGCAGTACTTC.

Regarding this clonotype: A much larger clone is a single base away; this may be a read error. The chain joins TRBV6-6 to TRBJ1-5; no definite D call. The V gene's germline CDR1 is MNHNY and CDR2 SVGAGI (reference sequence). The CDR3 runs to 13 residues. CDR3 protein: CASTRVSNEPQHF. DNA of the CDR3: TGTGCCAGCACGAGAGTTAGCAATGAGCCCCAGCATTTT.

There are many counts of this clonotype. V and J are TRBV9 and TRBJ1-4, with TRBD1 identical over 8 bases. The CDR3 covers 16 residues. J lost 0 bases, V lost 4 bases, and 5 bases had no gene match. The V gene's germline CDR1 is SGDLS and CDR2 YYNGEE. In DNA form, the CDR3 reads TGTGCCAGCAGCAGAGGGACAGGATCAACTAATGAAAAACTGTTTTTT. Protein product: CASSRGTGSTNEKLFF.

By sample share, this clonotype is medium-sized. This chain's CDR3 is CASSQEAAQGSLGEKLFF. The CDR3 nucleotides are TGCGCCAGCAGCCAAGAGGCCGCTCAGGGGAGTCTCGGTGAAAAACTGTTTTTT. The rearrangement joins TRBV4-3 to TRBJ1-4; D is possibly TRBD1 (6 bases). Germline values: CDR1 LGHNA, CDR2 YSLEER. V lost 0 bases and J lost 7, with 21 bases in between. This CDR3 has 18 residues.

Many counts were recorded for this clonotype. The chain carries TRBV18 and TRBJ1-1; possibly TRBD1 for D (6 bases). Germline V lookup: CDR1 KGHSH, CDR2 LQKENI. This CDR3 contains 14 residues. V gave up 1 base and J gave up 4 bases, with 10 bases separating them. The CDR3 nucleotides read TGTGCCAGCTCACCACAGGGGGTTAGCACTGAAGCTTTCTTT. This codes for CASSPQGVSTEAFF.

This clonotype counts as medium-sized. The chain has TRBV21-1 and TRBJ1-5. TRBV21-1 constitutes a pseudogene. CDR3 size: 15 residues. As DNA, the CDR3 is TGTGCCAGCAGCTTAAAGAGGGTCGCTAATCAGCCCCAGCATTTT. Translated, it gives CASSLKRVANQPQHF.

This clonotype rates as medium-sized. The rearrangement joins TRBV7-6 to TRBJ1-1, with 9 bases matching TRBD1. Germline lookup yields CDR1 SGHVS and CDR2 FNYEAQ. The CDR3 runs to 15 residues. The trim removed 5 bases at V and 0 bases at J, leaving 4 bases unmatched. The CDR3 spells CASSGDRAMNTEAFF. The CDR3 nucleotides read TGTGCCAGCAGCGGGGACAGGGCGATGAACACTGAAGCTTTCTTT.

This clonotype rates as medium-sized. The J gene is TRBJ2-7, the V gene TRBV7-2; D not certain. CDR1 is SGHTA and CDR2 is FQGNSA in the germline V gene. V gave up 5 bases and J gave up 3 bases, with 8 bases separating them. CDR3 length: 12 amino acids. The CDR3 DNA sequence: TGTGCCAGCAGCCGACAAAGCTACGAGCAGTACTTC. This encodes CASSRQSYEQYF.

This clonotype showed up many times. This chain joins TRBV6-1 and TRBJ1-5; a weak D match, TRBD1 (6 bases). Germline V gene sequence: CDR1 MNHNS, CDR2 SASEGT. The CDR3 length is 16 residues. The V end was cut by 8 bases, the J end by 2 bases, with 19 bases between. The CDR3: CASLEEGGTGNQPQHF. In DNA form, the CDR3 reads TGTGCCAGCTTAGAAGAGGGGGGCACGGGCAATCAGCCCCAGCATTTT.

This clonotype was seen at least ten times. The chain links TRBV4-3 to TRBJ2-1, with a tentative D call TRBD1 (6 bases). This CDR3 is 13 amino acids long. Germline CDR1 reads LGHNA; CDR2 reads YSLEER. V was clipped by 0 bases and J by 6 bases, with 6 bases between them. DNA for the CDR3: TGCGCCAGCAGCCAAGAAGGGGGCAATGAGCAGTTCTTC. Encoded protein: CASSQEGGNEQFF.

This clonotype was seen many times. The chain combines TRBV6-2 or TRBV6-3 with TRBJ1-6; TRBD1 might be the D (5 bases). The CDR3 runs to 15 residues. Germline V gene lookup returns CDR1 MNHEY and CDR2 SVGEGT. V lost 4 bases and J lost 8, with 15 bases in between. Here the CDR3 reads CASSLVGRGDSPLHF. CDR3 nucleotides: TGTGCCAGCAGTTTAGTTGGTAGGGGTGATTCACCCCTCCACTTT.

This clonotype was counted ten times or more. This sequence joins TRBV28 and TRBJ2-2; 11 bases line up with TRBD1. J lost 8 bases, V lost 3 bases, and 5 bases had no gene match. This CDR3 region has 15 residues. CDR1 and CDR2 from the germline V gene are MDHEN and SYDVKM. CDR3 protein: CASSFRTGGIGELFF. CDR3 nucleotides: TGTGCCAGCAGTTTTAGGACAGGGGGCATAGGGGAGCTGTTTTTT.

There are many counts of this clonotype. The rearrangement joins TRBV18 to TRBJ2-3; D unclear. Germline V gene lookup returns CDR1 KGHSH and CDR2 LQKENI. Trimming cost V 2 bases and J 2 bases, with 8 bases left between them. CDR3 length: 14 residues. The chain's CDR3 is CASSPNSPTDTQYF. CDR3 nucleotide sequence: TGTGCCAGCTCACCAAACAGTCCCACAGATACGCAGTATTTT.

There are many counts of this clonotype. J is TRBJ2-1 and V is TRBV12-5; D possibly corresponds to TRBD2 (7 bases). V was shortened by 1 base and J by 10 bases, with 11 bases between the two germline ends. This CDR3 comprises 13 residues. Looked up from germline, CDR1 is LGHNT and CDR2 is FRNRAP. CDR3 residues: CASGLAGGKEQFF. DNA for the CDR3: TGTGCTAGTGGTTTGGCGGGGGGCAAAGAGCAGTTCTTC.

The table lists this clonotype with many counts. The chain links TRBV24-1 to TRBJ2-1; 11 bases align to TRBD1. CDR1 and CDR2 (germline): KGHDR, SFDVKD. The J segment lost 8 bases and the V segment lost 9 bases, leaving 8 bases of the junction unmatched. The CDR3 is 14 amino acids. The CDR3 here is CATAGQGARDEQFF. Here the CDR3 DNA reads TGTGCCACCGCCGGACAGGGGGCGCGGGATGAGCAGTTCTTC.

This clonotype was observed a few times. V is TRBV5-5 and J is TRBJ2-7; perhaps TRBD1 as D (5 bases). V gave up 4 bases and J gave up 5 bases, with 19 bases separating them. Looked up from germline, CDR1 is SGHKS and CDR2 is YYEKEE (reference sequence). This CDR3 contains 15 residues. The CDR3 sequence: CASSLRGADWDEQYF. In DNA form, the CDR3 reads TGTGCCAGCAGCCTCCGTGGGGCTGATTGGGACGAGCAGTACTTC.

This clonotype was seen at least ten times. V and J are TRBV28 and TRBJ2-2; 8 nucleotides align to TRBD1. Germline-derived CDR1 and CDR2 are MDHEN and SYDVKM. V dropped 3 bases and J dropped 0; count of bases not matched to a gene: 3. This CDR3 comprises 16 residues. The CDR3 DNA sequence: TGTGCCAGCAGTTTGAACAGGGGGACGAACACCGGGGAGCTGTTTTTT. Encoded protein: CASSLNRGTNTGELFF. Full variable domain (outside the CDR3, taken from reference TRBV28 and TRBJ2-2): DVKVTQSSRYLVKRTGEKVFLECVQDMDHENMFWYRQDPGLGLRLIYFSYDVKMKEKGDIPEGYSVSREKKERFSLILESASTNQTSMYLCASSLNRGTNTGELFFGEGSRLTVL.

This clonotype was detected ten times or more. The V and J genes are TRBV6-5 and TRBJ2-3; 8 bases agree with TRBD2. The CDR3 loop spans 15 amino acids. The ends lost 7 bases at V and 2 bases at J; junction bases unmatched: 8. The germline V gene encodes CDR1 MNHEY and CDR2 SVGAGI. The CDR3 loop is CASIPTSGHTDTQYF. CDR3 DNA sequence: TGTGCCAGCATCCCCACTAGCGGACACACAGATACGCAGTATTTT.

This clonotype qualifies as medium-sized. The chain couples TRBV5-1 to TRBJ2-5, with 8 bases fitting TRBD1. With 4 bases clipped from V and 5 bases from J, the junction kept 4 bases outside the gene matches. Germline V lookup: CDR1 SGHRS, CDR2 YFSETQ. This CDR3 comprises 13 residues. The CDR3 DNA reads as TGCGCCAGCAGCAGTAGACAGGGGGAGACCCAGTACTTC. It yields the protein CASSSRQGETQYF.

By share of the sample, this clonotype is medium-sized (0.01 to 0.1%). The gene calls are TRBV11-2 and TRBJ1-1, with 7 bases matching TRBD1. The trim removed 4 bases at V and 8 bases at J, leaving 10 bases unmatched. This CDR3 has 14 amino acids. Germline lookup yields CDR1 SGHAT and CDR2 FQNNGV. This CDR3 reads CASSSSGGAREAFF. CDR3 nucleotides: TGTGCCAGCAGCTCCTCAGGGGGGGCAAGGGAAGCTTTCTTT.

Ten or more counts support this clonotype. The chain carries TRBV20-1 and TRBJ2-7; 9 bases are a match to TRBD2. The CDR3 covers 15 residues. From germline, CDR1 is DFQATT and CDR2 SNEGSKA (reference sequence). J was trimmed by 0 bases and V by 3 bases; bases with no gene match: 6. This CDR3 reads CSASGASGASYEQYF. CDR3 nucleotide sequence: TGCAGTGCTAGCGGGGCTAGCGGGGCCTCCTACGAGCAGTACTTC.

This clonotype has at least ten counts. The chain carries TRBV27 and TRBJ1-5; D may be TRBD1 (5 bases). The V and J ends lost 0 bases and 3 bases respectively, with 9 bases between them. In germline, CDR1 is MNHEY, CDR2 SMNVEV (reference sequence). This CDR3 has 15 residues. The CDR3 is CASSLSGGNNQPQHF. Here the CDR3 DNA reads TGTGCCAGCAGTTTATCGGGGGGGAACAATCAGCCCCAGCATTTT.

This clonotype occurred many times. The chain is built from TRBV15 and TRBJ1-1, with no clear D. This CDR3 spans 15 amino acids. The V gene's germline CDR1 is LNHNV and CDR2 YYDKDF (reference sequence). The V and J ends lost 6 bases and 3 bases respectively, with 17 bases between them. The CDR3 DNA reads TGTGCCACCAGTAAACTAGGAGGGTGGGACACTGAAGCTTTCTTT. It codes for CATSKLGGWDTEAFF.

This clonotype is labeled medium-sized. The chain uses TRBV4-1 and TRBJ2-3; D ambiguous. From germline, CDR1 is MGHRA and CDR2 YSYEKL. CDR3 size: 15 residues. V was pared by 4 bases and J by 1 base, with 12 bases between. CDR3 DNA: TGCGCCAGCAGCCCGATATTAGGACGCACAGATACGCAGTATTTT. It codes for CASSPILGRTDTQYF.

This clonotype was found many times. The chain employs TRBV6-5 and TRBJ2-3; 11 bases line up with TRBD2. Germline V gives CDR1 MNHEY, CDR2 SVGAGI. The CDR3 spans 18 residues. J was trimmed by 0 bases and V by 6 bases; bases with no gene match: 11. The CDR3 is CASSPSPGTSGSTDTQYF. As DNA, the CDR3 is TGTGCCAGCAGCCCCTCCCCTGGGACTAGCGGTAGCACAGATACGCAGTATTTT.

This clonotype was detected many times. This chain joins TRBV5-1 and TRBJ2-3, with a weak D call TRBD1 (6 bases). CDR3 length equals 15 residues. The germline CDR1 and CDR2 sequences are SGHRS and YFSETQ. Trimming left V 2 bases short and J 0 bases short, with 10 bases between. CDR3 nucleotide sequence: TGCGCCAGCAGCTTTACGAGGGGGAGCACAGATACGCAGTATTTT. It specifies CASSFTRGSTDTQYF. Together with reference TRBV5-1 and TRBJ2-3, the CDR3 gives the full variable domain: KAGVTQTPRYLIKTRGQQVTLSCSPISGHRSVSWYQQTPGQGLQFLFEYFSETQRNKGNFPGRFSGRQFSNSRSEMNVSTLELGDSALYLCASSFTRGSTDTQYFGPGTRLTVL.